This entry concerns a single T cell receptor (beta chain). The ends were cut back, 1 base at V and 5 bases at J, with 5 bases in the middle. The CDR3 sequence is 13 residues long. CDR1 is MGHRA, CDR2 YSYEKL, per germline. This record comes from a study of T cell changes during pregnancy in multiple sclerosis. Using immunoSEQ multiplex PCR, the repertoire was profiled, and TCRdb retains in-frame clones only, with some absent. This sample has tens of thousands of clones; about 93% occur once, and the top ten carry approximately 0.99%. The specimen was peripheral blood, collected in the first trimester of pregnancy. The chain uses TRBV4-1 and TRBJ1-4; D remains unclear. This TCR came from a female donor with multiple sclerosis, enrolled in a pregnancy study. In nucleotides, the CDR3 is TGCGCCAGCAGCCAAGTAGTCAATGAAAAACTGTTTTTT. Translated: CASSQVVNEKLFF.